This is a list of T cell receptor beta chains from one sample in a study of cytomegalovirus exposure and HLA in healthy donors. Sequenced by immunoSEQ multiplex PCR; TCRdb stores in-frame clones only, minus some. This sample yields roughly 200,000 clones, of which 60% to 80% are seen a single time; roughly 3% belongs to the top ten. The sequencing input was PBMCs. The receptor source for this set is a woman aged 25 to 39 in good health and CMV-seronegative. CDR3s include the opening cysteine and the closing phenylalanine or tryptophan. Fields, in order: J gene, V gene, clone size, D gene, CDR3 DNA, CDR3 protein. A D gene is named only where the DNA matches it firmly. Some rows have no size entry. The others give once, few or many, or a class for an expanded clone.

j_call: TRBJ2-5; v_call: TRBV4-2; clone_size: -; d_call: -; cdr3_nt: TGTGCCAGCAGCCAAGACTTAGCGGCGGCAGAGACCCAGTACTTC; cdr3_aa: CASSQDLAAAETQYF
j_call: TRBJ1-1; v_call: TRBV5-6; clone_size: -; d_call: -; cdr3_nt: TGTGCCAGCAGCTTGACAGGGAACACTGAAGCTTTCTTT; cdr3_aa: CASSLTGNTEAFF
j_call: TRBJ1-2; v_call: TRBV2; clone_size: -; d_call: -; cdr3_nt: TGTGCCAGCAGTGAAGGATGGGGGCGAGACTATGGCTACACCTTC; cdr3_aa: CASSEGWGRDYGYTF
j_call: TRBJ2-1; v_call: TRBV11-2; clone_size: -; d_call: -; cdr3_nt: TGTGCCAGCAGCCCACCCCTGGGCAGGGAACGATACAATGAGCAGTTCTTC; cdr3_aa: CASSPPLGRERYNEQFF
j_call: TRBJ2-3; v_call: TRBV30; clone_size: -; d_call: TRBD2; cdr3_nt: TGTGCCTGGAAACAGCGGGGGAAGACAGATACGCAGTATTTT; cdr3_aa: CAWKQRGKTDTQYF
j_call: TRBJ1-1; v_call: TRBV30; clone_size: few; d_call: TRBD1; cdr3_nt: TGTGCCTGGATGTCGCGTACAAAACAGGGGGCGCAGGCTGAAGCTTTCTTT; cdr3_aa: CAWMSRTKQGAQAEAFF
j_call: TRBJ1-1; v_call: TRBV7-9; clone_size: -; d_call: TRBD1; cdr3_nt: TGTGCCAGCAGCCGTATGGTCGGCAGGGGGATAATGAACACTGAAGCTTTCTTT; cdr3_aa: CASSRMVGRGIMNTEAFF
j_call: TRBJ1-1; v_call: TRBV7-8; clone_size: -; d_call: -; cdr3_nt: TGTGCCAGCAGCTTAGGGCTCACTGAAGCTTTCTTT; cdr3_aa: CASSLGLTEAFF
j_call: TRBJ2-7; v_call: TRBV27; clone_size: -; d_call: TRBD1; cdr3_nt: TGTGCCAGCAGTCCTAAAGTGACGACGGACAGGGTGTACGAGCAGTACTTC; cdr3_aa: CASSPKVTTDRVYEQYF
j_call: TRBJ1-1; v_call: TRBV5-1; clone_size: few; d_call: TRBD1; cdr3_nt: TGCGCCAGCAGCATGTCAGGGGGCGAGACTGAAGCTTTCTTT; cdr3_aa: CASSMSGGETEAFF
j_call: TRBJ2-2; v_call: TRBV6-5; clone_size: -; d_call: TRBD1; cdr3_nt: TGTGCCAGCAGTGGACAGGGGGCCGGCACCGGGGAGCTGTTTTTT; cdr3_aa: CASSGQGAGTGELFF
j_call: TRBJ2-7; v_call: TRBV2; clone_size: -; d_call: TRBD2; cdr3_nt: TGTGCCAGCAGTGAAAGGCTGCTAGCGGTGAGCTCCTACGAGCAGTACTTC; cdr3_aa: CASSERLLAVSSYEQYF
j_call: TRBJ2-3; v_call: TRBV7-2; clone_size: -; d_call: -; cdr3_nt: TGTGCCAGCAGCTCTAGGTTCCATTCTAGCACAGATACGCAGTATTTT; cdr3_aa: CASSSRFHSSTDTQYF
j_call: TRBJ2-5; v_call: TRBV5-6; clone_size: few; d_call: -; cdr3_nt: TGTGCCAGCAGCCCACTTTCGGAAGAGACCCAGTACTTC; cdr3_aa: CASSPLSEETQYF
j_call: TRBJ1-5; v_call: TRBV9; clone_size: few; d_call: -; cdr3_nt: TGTGCCAGCAGCGTAATATTTAGCAATCAGCCCCAGCATTTT; cdr3_aa: CASSVIFSNQPQHF
j_call: TRBJ2-7; v_call: TRBV5-1; clone_size: -; d_call: -; cdr3_nt: TGCGCCAGCAGCTCAGGACAGCCTAAGGGCTACGAGCAGTACTTC; cdr3_aa: CASSSGQPKGYEQYF
j_call: TRBJ2-1; v_call: TRBV27; clone_size: -; d_call: -; cdr3_nt: TGTGCCAGCAGTTTACGCAGGGAATACAATGAGCAGTTCTTC; cdr3_aa: CASSLRREYNEQFF
j_call: TRBJ1-5; v_call: TRBV27; clone_size: -; d_call: -; cdr3_nt: TGTGCCAGCAGTAGAGGAGAGGGGCCCCAGCATTTT; cdr3_aa: CASSRGEGPQHF
j_call: TRBJ1-2; v_call: TRBV28; clone_size: -; d_call: TRBD1; cdr3_nt: TGTGCCAGCAGTTTACTGGACAGGGAGTCCGGCTACACCTTC; cdr3_aa: CASSLLDRESGYTF
j_call: TRBJ1-2; v_call: TRBV28; clone_size: -; d_call: TRBD1; cdr3_nt: TGTGCCAGCAGTTCCAGACAGGGGGGAGGCTACACCTTC; cdr3_aa: CASSSRQGGGYTF
j_call: TRBJ2-3; v_call: TRBV27; clone_size: -; d_call: -; cdr3_nt: TGTGCCAGCAGTCCCACGACGTCCGGGGGTGGGACGCAGTATTTT; cdr3_aa: CASSPTTSGGGTQYF
j_call: TRBJ2-1; v_call: TRBV6-5; clone_size: -; d_call: TRBD2; cdr3_nt: TGTGCCAGCTACGGGGGGGCGGCCAATGAGCAGTTCTTC; cdr3_aa: CASYGGAANEQFF
j_call: TRBJ1-2; v_call: TRBV2; clone_size: -; d_call: -; cdr3_nt: TGTGCCAGCAGGTCGATTAGCAGTGGGGGCGCAGGTGGCTACACCTTC; cdr3_aa: CASRSISSGGAGGYTF
j_call: TRBJ1-5; v_call: TRBV5-5; clone_size: -; d_call: TRBD1; cdr3_nt: TGTGCCAGCAGCCCCACATTTAGACAGGGGGATAGCAATCAGCCCCAGCATTTT; cdr3_aa: CASSPTFRQGDSNQPQHF
j_call: TRBJ2-7; v_call: TRBV2; clone_size: few; d_call: TRBD2; cdr3_nt: TGTGCCAGCAGGGCGGGACTAGCGGGAGTGTTTGAGCAGTACTTC; cdr3_aa: CASRAGLAGVFEQYF
j_call: TRBJ1-2; v_call: TRBV6-5; clone_size: -; d_call: -; cdr3_nt: TGTGCCAGCAGTTTAGCAGGGAACTATGGCTACACCTTC; cdr3_aa: CASSLAGNYGYTF
j_call: TRBJ1-6; v_call: TRBV5-6; clone_size: once; d_call: TRBD1; cdr3_nt: TGTGCCAGCACCCTTACCGGGACAGTGACCTATAATTCACCCCTCCACTTT; cdr3_aa: CASTLTGTVTYNSPLHF
j_call: TRBJ1-4; v_call: TRBV19; clone_size: -; d_call: -; cdr3_nt: TGTGCCAGTTTGGACAGAACTAATGAAAAACTGTTTTTT; cdr3_aa: CASLDRTNEKLFF
j_call: TRBJ2-1; v_call: TRBV5-1; clone_size: -; d_call: -; cdr3_nt: TGCGCCAGCAAAGACCTCTTGCGGAGCTCCTACAATGAGCAGTTCTTC; cdr3_aa: CASKDLLRSSYNEQFF
j_call: TRBJ2-7; v_call: TRBV4-1; clone_size: -; d_call: -; cdr3_nt: TGCGCCAGCAGCCCCCGCCTCGGGGCCTACGAGCAGTACTTC; cdr3_aa: CASSPRLGAYEQYF
j_call: TRBJ2-7; v_call: TRBV29-1; clone_size: few; d_call: TRBD1; cdr3_nt: TGCAGCGTTGGGGACAGTTCCTACGAGCAGTACTTC; cdr3_aa: CSVGDSSYEQYF
j_call: TRBJ1-2; v_call: TRBV2; clone_size: -; d_call: TRBD1; cdr3_nt: TGTGCCTCCTCCTACACTCCGGGACAGGGTCTCTCGGGTGGCTACACCTTC; cdr3_aa: CASSYTPGQGLSGGYTF